Listed here are 10 T cell receptor beta chains from one sample, sequenced in a study of T cell responses to AZD1222 COVID-19 vaccine. TCRdb keeps only in-frame clones here, not all; method: immunoSEQ multiplex PCR. The table lists some 180,000 clones, roughly 87% of them singletons. Sequenced here: peripheral blood, sampled 28 days after the second AZD1222 dose. Receptors were obtained from an adult who received the AZD1222 COVID-19 vaccine.

The chain has TRBV9 and TRBJ1-2; 7 positions agree with TRBD1. V gave up 4 bases and J gave up 2 bases; unmatched junction bases: 8. Per the germline V gene, CDR1 is SGDLS and CDR2 is YYNGEE. CDR3 length equals 15 residues. CDR3 DNA: TGTGCCAGCAGCCCCCGACAGGGCCCCAACTATGGCTACACCTTC. Its protein product is CASSPRQGPNYGYTF.

The V and J genes are TRBV2 and TRBJ1-6; D is perhaps TRBD1 (5 bases). Germline-derived CDR1 and CDR2 are SNHLY and FYNNEI. This CDR3 comprises 14 residues. Trimming took 9 bases from V and 0 from J, leaving 9 bases between them. CDR3 coding DNA: TGTGCCAGGTTGGGGGGCTCCTATAATTCACCCCTCCACTTT. This sequence encodes CARLGGSYNSPLHF.

The chain carries TRBV2 and TRBJ1-6, with D uncertain. Germline V gives CDR1 SNHLY, CDR2 FYNNEI. Trimming took off 5 bases at V and 4 bases at J, with 15 bases between the two ends. CDR3 length: 16 residues. This chain's CDR3 is CASSSDKKGYNSPLHF. The CDR3 bases are TGTGCCAGCAGTTCAGACAAGAAAGGGTATAATTCACCCCTCCACTTT.

The rearrangement links TRBV5-1 to TRBJ1-3, with a weak D call TRBD1 (5 bases). The CDR3 runs 16 residues. The ends were cut back, 0 bases at V and 0 bases at J, with 10 bases in the middle. CDR1 SGHRS and CDR2 YFSETQ come from the germline V gene. The CDR3 region has the DNA TGCGCCAGCAGCTTGGAGGGGTCCTTCTCTGGAAACACCATATATTTT. This translates into CASSLEGSFSGNTIYF.

This chain connects TRBV5-1 to TRBJ2-3; TRBD2 aligns across 8 bases. Germline CDR1 reads SGHRS; CDR2 reads YFSETQ. This CDR3 is built from 16 residues. The V gene end was trimmed by 0 bases and the J gene end by 0 bases; junction bases not matched to a gene: 3. In DNA, the CDR3 is TGCGCCAGCAGCTTGGCCGGCGGGGGGAGCACAGATACGCAGTATTTT. As protein: CASSLAGGGSTDTQYF.

This chain connects TRBV13 to TRBJ1-1; tentative D call: TRBD1 (5 bases). This CDR3 comprises 14 residues. The V gene lost 5 bases and the J gene lost 0 bases, with 10 bases spanning the gap. Germline-derived CDR1 and CDR2 are PRHDT and FYEKMQ (reference sequence). The CDR3 region is CASSPRTLNTEAFF. The CDR3 coding sequence is TGTGCCAGCAGCCCTCGGACACTGAACACTGAAGCTTTCTTT.

The V gene is TRBV5-1, the J gene TRBJ1-6; D may be TRBD1 (5 bases). Trimming shortened V by 4 bases and J by 4 bases, and 24 bases separated the two germline ends. The CDR3 spans 19 residues. Germline V gives CDR1 SGHRS, CDR2 YFSETQ. CDR3 DNA sequence: TGCGCCAGCAGCCCCGCAGCCGGTCCGGACACACCTTATAATTCACCCCTCCACTTT. Its protein is CASSPAAGPDTPYNSPLHF.

The chain has TRBV5-1 and TRBJ2-2; 7 nucleotides match TRBD2. This CDR3 comprises 18 residues. Germline trimming cut 2 bases from V and 0 bases from J; bases unmatched to any gene: 10. The germline V gene has CDR1 SGHRS and CDR2 YFSETQ. The CDR3 region has the DNA TGCGCCAGCAGCTTACCCGCCGGGAGGTCCGCGAACACCGGGGAGCTGTTTTTT. Protein product: CASSLPAGRSANTGELFF.

The chain's CDR3 is CASSPGTSVTQETQYF. The CDR3 DNA is TGTGCCAGCAGCCCCGGGACTAGCGTAACCCAAGAGACCCAGTACTTC. The rearrangement uses TRBV5-4 and TRBJ2-5, with 10 bases that match TRBD2. This CDR3 is built from 16 residues. Trimming removed 4 bases from V and 1 base from J; junction bases left unmatched: 7. The V gene's germline CDR1 is SGHNT and CDR2 YYREEE (reference sequence).

The chain combines TRBV7-2 with TRBJ1-3, with D unclear. V was trimmed by 3 bases and J by 0 bases, leaving 9 bases between them. CDR1 is SGHTA, CDR2 FQGNSA, per germline. The CDR3 extends over 15 amino acids. The CDR3 here is CASSLGVYSGNTIYF. CDR3 nucleotides: TGTGCCAGCAGCTTGGGCGTCTACTCTGGAAACACCATATATTTT.